The 17 T cell receptor beta chains in this list originate from one sample, sequenced in a study of CD4+ T cells in melanoma. Profiled with immunoSEQ multiplex PCR; TCRdb holds only in-frame clones, not every one. This sample has approximately 47,000 clones, with about 88% found just once. The sequenced material came from peripheral blood. These receptors came from a human donor with melanoma.

J is TRBJ1-1 and V is TRBV5-1; D is possibly TRBD1 (5 bases). Looked up from germline, CDR1 is SGHRS and CDR2 is YFSETQ. This CDR3 region has 14 residues. The V gene lost 0 bases and the J gene lost 3 bases, with 9 bases spanning the gap. CDR3 in DNA: TGCGCCAGCAGCTTGGGGGGGAAGGACACTGAAGCTTTCTTT. Residues: CASSLGGKDTEAFF.

V and J are TRBV4-1 and TRBJ1-1; D call uncertain. V was trimmed by 0 bases and J by 0 bases, leaving 8 bases between them. Germline CDR1 is MGHRA and CDR2 is YSYEKL. The CDR3 totals 15 residues. CDR3 sequence (DNA): TGCGCCAGCAGCCAAGAAGGAACACTGAACACTGAAGCTTTCTTT. It specifies CASSQEGTLNTEAFF.

This clone was counted once. This chain links TRBV2 with TRBJ2-2; D might be TRBD1 (6 bases). V shed 4 bases and J shed 1 base, with 10 bases lying between them. The CDR3 length is 15 residues. CDR1 SNHLY and CDR2 FYNNEI come from the germline V gene. CDR3 coding DNA: TGTGCCAGCAGTGTAGGCAGGGGGAACACCGGGGAGCTGTTTTTT. This sequence encodes CASSVGRGNTGELFF.

The chain's CDR3 is CASSPFGGGRVGYTF. The CDR3 DNA is TGCGCCAGCAGCCCCTTCGGCGGGGGACGGGTAGGCTACACCTTC. This chain links TRBV4-1 with TRBJ1-2; weak D call: TRBD1 (5 bases). The CDR3 totals 15 residues. V was trimmed by 4 bases and J by 8 bases, leaving 20 bases between them. The germline CDR1 and CDR2 sequences are MGHRA and YSYEKL.

This clone was counted a single time. The chain is built from TRBV7-2 and TRBJ2-3; TRBD2 matches at 7 bases. The V gene end was trimmed by 0 bases and the J gene end by 5 bases; junction bases not matched to a gene: 8. Germline V gene sequence: CDR1 SGHTA, CDR2 FQGNSA. The CDR3 has 16 amino acids. In DNA, the CDR3 is TGTGCCAGCAGCTTAGCGCTGGGCGGGGAGGGAGATACGCAGTATTTT. Translating it yields CASSLALGGEGDTQYF.

The V gene is TRBV12-5, the J gene TRBJ2-5, with 7 nucleotides matching TRBD2. V shed 3 bases, J shed 5 bases, and the junction held 12 bases outside the gene matches. CDR1 and CDR2 from the germline V gene are LGHNT and FRNRAP. This CDR3 contains 16 residues. The CDR3, as DNA: TGTGCTAGTGGTTTTCGGAGCGGGGAGGGGACCGAGACCCAGTACTTC. It translates to CASGFRSGEGTETQYF.

The J gene is TRBJ1-6, the V gene TRBV7-9; a possible D gene is TRBD1 (5 bases). The germline gives CDR1 SEHNR, CDR2 FQNEAQ (reference sequence). The CDR3 spans 14 residues. V was clipped by 5 bases and J by 3 bases, with 8 bases between them. The CDR3 DNA follows: TGTGCCAGCAGCGGGAGGGGCTATAATTCACCCCTCCACTTT. Translation: CASSGRGYNSPLHF.

The chain recombines TRBV4-1 with TRBJ2-2; D gene ambiguous. In germline, CDR1 is MGHRA, CDR2 YSYEKL. CDR3 size: 13 residues. The germline V and J ends were trimmed by 1 base and 7 bases, with 7 bases remaining between them. The CDR3 region is CASSQGNVGELFF. Here the CDR3 DNA reads TGCGCCAGCAGCCAAGGAAACGTCGGGGAGCTGTTTTTT.

V usage is TRBV6-6 and J usage is TRBJ2-7, with TRBD1 identical over 9 bases. Germline V gives CDR1 MNHNY, CDR2 SVGAGI (reference sequence). The CDR3 length is 15 residues. V was clipped by 5 bases and J by 2 bases; unmatched bases: 7. CDR3 DNA sequence: TGTGCCAGCAGTACAACAGGGGGCAGAACCTACGAGCAGTACTTC. Encoded protein: CASSTTGGRTYEQYF.

The CDR3 protein is CASSLEFTGSGANVLTF. CDR3 sequence (DNA): TGCGCCAGCAGCTTGGAGTTTACGGGCTCTGGGGCCAACGTCCTGACTTTC. V and J are TRBV5-1 and TRBJ2-6; unclear D gene. V dropped 0 bases and J dropped 0 bases, with 10 bases sitting between them. This CDR3 comprises 17 residues. The germline CDR1 and CDR2 sequences are SGHRS and YFSETQ.

J is TRBJ2-1 and V is TRBV7-9; 7 bases are shared with TRBD2. Germline CDR1 is SEHNR and CDR2 is FQNEAQ (reference sequence). This CDR3 spans 14 amino acids. The V gene end was trimmed by 4 bases and the J gene end by 9 bases; junction bases not matched to a gene: 9. The CDR3 reads CASSSGLVWGEQFF. The CDR3 DNA reads TGTGCCAGCAGCTCCGGACTAGTCTGGGGTGAGCAGTTCTTC.

There are a few counts of this clone. V is TRBV7-9 and J is TRBJ1-5; D remains ambiguous. The germline CDR1 and CDR2 sequences are SEHNR and FQNEAQ (reference sequence). Trimming removed 1 base at V and 7 bases at J, with 5 bases between. This CDR3 has 12 amino acids. As DNA, the CDR3 is TGTGCCAGCAGCTTAGGGGGACAGCCCCAGCATTTT. Translating it yields CASSLGGQPQHF.

The CDR3 DNA reads TGTGCCAGCAGTTATGGTTACATAGATAACTATGGCTACACCTTC. Its translation is CASSYGYIDNYGYTF. The chain is built from TRBV6-6 and TRBJ1-2; no reliable D call. The CDR3 is made up of 15 amino acids. The V gene lost 3 bases and the J gene lost 1 base, with 12 bases spanning the gap. Germline CDR1 and CDR2: MNHNY and SVGAGI (reference sequence).

The V call is TRBV30, the J call TRBJ2-1; TRBD1 is a possible D gene (5 bases). This CDR3 has 15 residues. V was trimmed by 4 bases and J by 1 base, leaving 14 bases between them. Germline CDR1 reads GTSNPN; CDR2 reads SVGIG (reference sequence). The CDR3 protein is CAWTFQGASYNEQFF. The CDR3 DNA sequence: TGTGCCTGGACCTTCCAGGGTGCTTCCTACAATGAGCAGTTCTTC.

V and J are TRBV11-2 and TRBJ2-2, with D perhaps being TRBD1 or TRBD2 (6 bases each). The V gene lost 1 base and the J gene lost 4 bases, with 13 bases spanning the gap. Germline CDR1 and CDR2: SGHAT and FQNNGV. CDR3 length equals 16 residues. CDR3 in amino acids: CASSLVPGARTGELFF. Here the CDR3 DNA reads TGTGCCAGCAGCTTAGTTCCGGGGGCGCGCACCGGGGAGCTGTTTTTT.

CDR3 bases: TGTGCCAGCAGCGTAGTTCCTGACCCTTATCAGCCCCAGCATTTT. Encoded protein: CASSVVPDPYQPQHF. The rearrangement joins TRBV9 to TRBJ1-5, with D unclear. V was cut by 0 bases and J by 5 bases, with 12 bases left in between. CDR1 and CDR2 (germline): SGDLS, YYNGEE. This CDR3 spans 15 amino acids.

This clone was seen just once. V usage is TRBV28 and J usage is TRBJ1-1; perhaps TRBD1 as D (6 bases). V was clipped by 8 bases and J by 3 bases, with 13 bases between them. The germline gives CDR1 MDHEN, CDR2 SYDVKM. The CDR3 totals 13 residues. As DNA, the CDR3 is TGTGCCAGCCAGGGGAGAAGTGACACTGAAGCTTTCTTT. Protein: CASQGRSDTEAFF.